The 6 T cell receptor beta chains in this list originate from one sample, sequenced in a study of T cell responses to AZD1222 COVID-19 vaccine. Measured with immunoSEQ multiplex PCR; TCRdb has only the in-frame clones, and not every one. In the table there are 110,000 or so clones, roughly 84% of which are singletons. Material: peripheral blood, obtained on day 0 of AZD1222 vaccination. These receptor sequences come from an adult in good health.

V is TRBV6-5 and J is TRBJ2-2; 10 bases fit TRBD2. The CDR3 is made up of 14 amino acids. V trimming: 11 bases; J trimming: 6 bases; junction bases outside the gene matches: 9. Germline CDR1 reads MNHEY; CDR2 reads SVGAGI. The CDR3 bases are TGTGCCGCTCACCGGCTAGCGGGGGCCGGGGAGCTGTTTTTT. Residues: CAAHRLAGAGELFF.

The V and J genes are TRBV11-2 and TRBJ1-4; D remains ambiguous. CDR3 size: 16 residues. Per the germline V gene, CDR1 is SGHAT and CDR2 is FQNNGV. Trimming left V 1 base short and J 2 bases short, with 11 bases between. The CDR3 protein is CASSLGQLATNEKLFF. For the CDR3, the DNA is TGTGCCAGCAGCTTAGGGCAGCTGGCGACTAATGAAAAACTGTTTTTT.

V and J are TRBV7-2 and TRBJ2-2; no reliable D call. This CDR3 has 15 residues. Germline V lookup: CDR1 SGHTA, CDR2 FQGNSA. The V and J ends lost 2 bases and 2 bases respectively, with 9 bases between them. In DNA, the CDR3 is TGTGCCAGCAGCTTAAGGATCAGCAACACCGGGGAGCTGTTTTTT. This gives the protein CASSLRISNTGELFF.

J is TRBJ2-7 and V is TRBV10-3; D remains unclear. Germline CDR1 reads ENHRY; CDR2 reads SYGVKD. The CDR3 is 13 residues long. Trimming shortened V by 3 bases and J by 3 bases, and 9 bases separated the two germline ends. CDR3 DNA sequence: TGTGCCATCAGTGATGCAGTGAACTACGAGCAGTACTTC. Protein product: CAISDAVNYEQYF.

The CDR3 bases are TGCGCCAGCAGCTTGGCCGGGACAGACCCCTACGAGCAGTACTTC. Its protein product is CASSLAGTDPYEQYF. This chain connects TRBV5-1 to TRBJ2-7, with 7 bases matching TRBD1. The CDR3 runs to 15 residues. The germline V gene encodes CDR1 SGHRS and CDR2 YFSETQ. V lost 0 bases to trimming and J lost 2 bases; unmatched junction nucleotides: 5.

This chain uses TRBV19 with TRBJ1-1; 8 nucleotides agree with TRBD1. V lost 3 bases, J lost 2 bases, and 2 bases stayed unmatched. Germline V gene sequence: CDR1 LNHDA, CDR2 SQIVND (reference sequence). The CDR3 contains 14 residues. The CDR3 nucleotides are TGTGCCAGTAGTATCGACAGGGGCAACACTGAAGCTTTCTTT. It specifies CASSIDRGNTEAFF.